These 30 T cell receptor beta chains were sequenced from one sample in a study of identical twins. TCRdb re-derived calls from the 5' RACE reads in MiXCR, one entry per CDR3 protein. Of some 730,000 distinct CDR3 sequences listed, 15% to 20% are singletons. Separately, the same data were catalogued under a study of T cells expressing NK-cell markers.

The sample was PBMCs. The source of these receptors is a young woman in good health.

This clonotype was recorded a few times. The chain uses TRBV5-1 and TRBJ2-3; D perhaps matches TRBD2 (6 bases). From germline, CDR1 is SGHRS and CDR2 YFSETQ. V was shortened by 7 bases and J by 2 bases, with 23 bases between the two germline ends. The CDR3 contains 17 residues. CDR3 loop: CASGLMDGGPLTDTQYF. The CDR3 nucleotides read TGCGCCAGCGGATTAATGGACGGGGGACCCCTCACAGATACGCAGTATTTT.

The chain carries TRBV10-1 and TRBJ2-3; D could derive from TRBD1 or TRBD2 (7 bases each). CDR3 length equals 14 residues. Per germline, CDR1 WNHNN and CDR2 SYGVQD (reference sequence). Trimming took off 6 bases at V and 6 bases at J, with 16 bases between the two ends. The CDR3 DNA sequence: TGCGCCAGCAGGCCAGGGGGGGAAGTGGATACGCAGTATTTT. Amino acid sequence: CASRPGGEVDTQYF.

The chain links TRBV7-9 to TRBJ1-5, with D tentatively TRBD1 (6 bases). Germline V gene lookup returns CDR1 SEHNR and CDR2 FQNEAQ (reference sequence). The CDR3 consists of 15 residues. V dropped 5 bases and J dropped 5 bases, with 16 bases sitting between them. CDR3 loop: CASSNSWDTDQPQHF. As DNA, the CDR3 is TGTGCCAGCAGCAACAGTTGGGACACCGATCAGCCCCAGCATTTT. Combining the CDR3 with reference TRBV7-9 and TRBJ1-5 gives the whole variable domain DTGVSQNPRHKITKRGQNVTFRCDPISEHNRLYWYRQTLGQGPEFLTYFQNEAQLEKSRLLSDRFSAERPKGSFSTLEIQRTEQGDSAMYLCASSNSWDTDQPQHFGDGTRLSIL.

The CDR3 DNA follows: TGTGCCACCAGCAGAGATTGGGGGAATTCTGGCTACACCTTC. Protein sequence: CATSRDWGNSGYTF. The J gene is TRBJ1-2, the V gene TRBV15; D possibly corresponds to TRBD1 (5 bases). The ends were cut back, 0 bases at V and 7 bases at J, with 12 bases in the middle. Germline loops: CDR1 LNHNV, CDR2 YYDKDF (reference sequence). This CDR3 contains 14 residues.

This clonotype turned up a few times. The chain employs TRBV27 and TRBJ2-7; D tentatively reads TRBD1 or TRBD2 (5 bases each). The CDR3 extends over 14 amino acids. Germline values: CDR1 MNHEY, CDR2 SMNVEV (reference sequence). Trimming took 8 bases from V and 2 from J, leaving 16 bases between them. The CDR3 is CASGLGTEAYEQYF. DNA of the CDR3: TGTGCCAGCGGTCTCGGGACCGAAGCCTACGAGCAGTACTTC.

In its sample, this clonotype was seen a few times. This chain joins TRBV20-1 and TRBJ1-5; 7 positions match TRBD1. Per the germline V gene, CDR1 is DFQATT and CDR2 is SNEGSKA (reference sequence). Trimming took 5 bases from V and 2 from J; bases not matched to a gene: 6. This CDR3 comprises 14 residues. The CDR3 DNA follows: TGCAGTGCTGGGGGGACAGACGGCAATCAGCCCCAGCATTTT. Translating it yields CSAGGTDGNQPQHF.

This clonotype appeared many times. The chain uses TRBV6-1 and TRBJ2-3, with D unclear. The germline V gene has CDR1 MNHNS and CDR2 SASEGT. The ends were cut back, 1 base at V and 3 bases at J, with 2 bases in the middle. This CDR3 is built from 12 residues. DNA of the CDR3: TGTGCCAGCAGTGAAGAAACAGATACGCAGTATTTT. Its protein is CASSEETDTQYF.

This clonotype has more than one count but fewer than ten. The chain has TRBV7-2 and TRBJ2-3; D is ambiguous. The CDR3 contains 15 residues. Trimming pared 7 bases from V and 4 bases from J, leaving 18 bases between. The germline V gene has CDR1 SGHTA and CDR2 FQGNSA. The CDR3 nucleotides read TGTGCCAGCATGTATGGGCTGAACTCGCCAGATACGCAGTATTTT. Amino acids: CASMYGLNSPDTQYF.

The CDR3 DNA sequence: TGTGCCAGCTCATGGGGGGACATTCAGTACTTC. Translating gives CASSWGDIQYF. V usage is TRBV6-2 or TRBV6-3 and J usage is TRBJ2-4, with a possible D match to TRBD2 (6 bases). Trimming pared 8 bases from V and 8 bases from J, leaving 10 bases between. CDR3 length: 11 residues. CDR1 and CDR2 (germline): MNHEY, SVGEGT.

In this sample, this clonotype turned up a few times. The genes are TRBV27 and TRBJ1-1; D gene unclear. Germline CDR1 reads MNHEY; CDR2 reads SMNVEV (reference sequence). V dropped 3 bases and J dropped 1 base, with 6 bases sitting between them. This CDR3 has 13 amino acids. CDR3: CASSFYQNTEAFF. CDR3 nucleotide sequence: TGTGCCAGCAGTTTCTACCAGAACACTGAAGCTTTCTTT.

V gene TRBV6-1 combines with J gene TRBJ2-1; D assignment may be TRBD1 or TRBD2 (5 bases each). The V end was cut by 5 bases, the J end by 7 bases, with 15 bases between. The CDR3 has 14 amino acids. Germline values: CDR1 MNHNS, CDR2 SASEGT. The CDR3: CASSPPGPRNEQFF. The DNA of the CDR3 is TGTGCCAGCAGTCCACCGGGACCAAGAAATGAGCAGTTCTTC.

Worth noting for this clonotype: This may stem from a read error, because a much larger clone lies one nucleotide away. The chain links TRBV5-1 to TRBJ2-1; tentatively, D is TRBD2 (5 bases). The CDR3 is 16 amino acids. Germline V lookup: CDR1 SGHRS, CDR2 YFSETQ. V was pared by 4 bases and J by 8 bases, with 22 bases between. The CDR3: CASSIPPGAGGDEQFF. The DNA of the CDR3 is TGCGCCAGCAGCATCCCCCCGGGCGCGGGTGGAGATGAGCAGTTCTTC.

This clonotype occurred many times. The V and J genes are TRBV29-1 and TRBJ2-1, with TRBD2 identical over 7 bases. After removal of 5 bases from V and 1 base from J, the junction contained 5 bases not matched to a gene. Per the germline V gene, CDR1 is SQVTM and CDR2 is ANQGSEA. CDR3 size: 14 residues. The CDR3 region has the DNA TGCAGCGTTCCATCTAGCGGTTCCTACAATGAGCAGTTCTTC. Amino acids: CSVPSSGSYNEQFF.

Only a few counts were recorded for this clonotype. A much larger clone sits a single nucleotide away, making a read error possible. The chain joins TRBV20-1 to TRBJ2-1; no reliable D call. This CDR3 comprises 11 residues. The germline V gene has CDR1 DFQATT and CDR2 SNEGSKA (reference sequence). Trimming removed 3 bases from V and 5 bases from J, with 5 bases in between. Here the CDR3 reads CSARLNNEQFF. The CDR3 DNA sequence: TGCAGTGCTAGGCTAAACAATGAGCAGTTCTTC.

This chain connects TRBV6-2 or TRBV6-3 to TRBJ2-7; 9 nucleotides line up with TRBD2. This CDR3 is 16 amino acids long. Unmatched junction bases numbered 11, after V lost 6 bases and J lost 2 bases. CDR1 and CDR2 (germline): MNHEY, SVGEGT. CDR3 sequence: CASSPTLAGLTYEQYF. The DNA for the CDR3 is TGTGCCAGCAGCCCCACCCTAGCGGGACTAACCTACGAGCAGTACTTC.

This clonotype has more than one count but fewer than ten. The chain has TRBV18 and TRBJ1-1; 7 bases line up with TRBD1. V lost 3 bases, J lost 1 base, and 11 bases stayed unmatched. Per germline, CDR1 KGHSH and CDR2 LQKENI. The CDR3 is made up of 17 amino acids. CDR3 DNA sequence: TGTGCCAGCTCACCCTCACAGCCGGGACAGACGAACACTGAAGCTTTCTTT. Its translation: CASSPSQPGQTNTEAFF.

The V gene is TRBV20-1, the J gene TRBJ2-2; possibly TRBD1 for D (6 bases). V lost 7 bases to trimming and J lost 3 bases, with 15 bases between them. CDR3 length equals 14 residues. CDR1 is DFQATT, CDR2 SNEGSKA, per germline (reference sequence). The CDR3 DNA reads as TGCAGTGTTTCAGGGGATCCAGACACCGGGGAGCTGTTTTTT. Residues: CSVSGDPDTGELFF.

This clonotype has just a few counts. This sequence joins TRBV5-5 and TRBJ2-1, with 9 positions matching TRBD2. The CDR3 is 17 residues long. The V and J ends lost 3 bases and 0 bases, in that order; junction bases with no gene match: 7. Germline V gene data show CDR1 as SGHKS and CDR2 as YYEKEE (reference sequence). CDR3 in DNA: TGTGCCAGCAGCTCCCCCCTAGCGGGGAGCTCCTACAATGAGCAGTTCTTC. Its translation is CASSSPLAGSSYNEQFF.

The CDR3 DNA follows: TGTGCCAGCAGTCGTAGCGGGAGACCCTACAATGAGCAGTTCTTC. Translating gives CASSRSGRPYNEQFF. The V and J genes are TRBV5-6 and TRBJ2-1; TRBD2 matches at 9 bases. The J segment lost 2 bases and the V segment lost 5 bases, leaving 5 bases of the junction unmatched. CDR3 length: 15 amino acids. Germline CDR1 is SGHDT and CDR2 is YYEEEE.

The genes are TRBV20-1 and TRBJ2-7, with D possibly called TRBD1 or TRBD2 (6 bases each). With 3 bases removed from V and 4 bases from J, the gap between germline ends came to 13 bases. CDR3 length: 13 residues. Germline lookup yields CDR1 DFQATT and CDR2 SNEGSKA (reference sequence). The CDR3 reads CSASWGAGYEQYF. CDR3 DNA sequence: TGCAGTGCTAGCTGGGGGGCTGGATACGAGCAGTACTTC.

The rearrangement joins TRBV5-1 to TRBJ2-1, with D perhaps matching TRBD2 (7 bases). V lost 5 bases to trimming and J lost 3 bases, with 12 bases between them. Germline CDR1 is SGHRS and CDR2 is YFSETQ. The CDR3 sequence is 14 residues long. The CDR3 region is CASRPGGNYNEQFF. The CDR3 coding sequence is TGCGCCAGCAGACCGGGGGGCAACTACAATGAGCAGTTCTTC.

This clonotype has a count of ten or more. The chain combines TRBV25-1 with TRBJ2-1, with unresolved D. CDR1 and CDR2 from the germline V gene are MGHDK and SYGVNS. The CDR3 contains 11 residues. V was cut by 8 bases and J by 8 bases, with 10 bases left in between. CDR3 residues: CASGPGDEQFF. CDR3 nucleotide sequence: TGTGCCAGCGGGCCAGGCGATGAGCAGTTCTTC.

This clonotype was seen more than once but under ten times. This chain uses TRBV11-2 with TRBJ2-1, with a possible D match to TRBD2 (5 bases). CDR3 length: 15 residues. The germline V gene encodes CDR1 SGHAT and CDR2 FQNNGV. Trimming took 3 bases from V and 12 from J, leaving 21 bases between them. The CDR3 region has the DNA TGTGCCAGCAGCTTCGGTCCCATGACAAATCGGGGGCAGTTCTTC. Its translation is CASSFGPMTNRGQFF. Using reference TRBV11-2 and TRBJ2-1 for the parts outside the CDR3, the full variable domain is EAGVAQSPRYKIIEKRQSVAFWCNPISGHATLYWYQQILGQGPKLLIQFQNNGVVDDSQLPKDRFSAERLKGVDSTLKIQPAKLEDSAVYLCASSFGPMTNRGQFFGPGTRLTVL.

The CDR3 is CASSFSGRGSDTQYF. The CDR3 nucleotides are TGTGCCAGCAGCTTTAGCGGGAGAGGATCGGATACGCAGTATTTT. The genes are TRBV11-2 and TRBJ2-3, with 9 bases fitting TRBD2. This CDR3 contains 15 residues. Germline values: CDR1 SGHAT, CDR2 FQNNGV. V was pared by 3 bases and J by 6 bases, with 7 bases of the junction left unmatched.

The V call is TRBV27, the J call TRBJ2-1; D ambiguous. CDR3 size: 13 residues. Trimming left V 2 bases short and J 6 bases short, with 8 bases between. Germline CDR1 is MNHEY and CDR2 is SMNVEV (reference sequence). The CDR3 DNA reads TGTGCCAGCAGTTTAAGCCTAGTCAATGAGCAGTTCTTC. This translates into CASSLSLVNEQFF.

The V gene is TRBV27, the J gene TRBJ2-1; a weak D match, TRBD1 (6 bases). This CDR3 is 15 amino acids long. V lost 5 bases to trimming and J lost 2 bases, with 13 bases between them. Germline lookup yields CDR1 MNHEY and CDR2 SMNVEV (reference sequence). CDR3 nucleotide sequence: TGTGCCAGCAGTCCAGGCAGGGGACCCTACAATGAGCAGTTCTTC. Its translation is CASSPGRGPYNEQFF.

The gene calls are TRBV27 and TRBJ2-2; the D gene is possibly TRBD2 (7 bases). Between the trimmed V and J ends, which lost 3 bases and 4 bases, there was a span of 15 bases. CDR3 length: 16 amino acids. CDR1 and CDR2 from the germline V gene are MNHEY and SMNVEV (reference sequence). CDR3 sequence: CASSFHRGASTGELFF. The CDR3 DNA sequence: TGTGCCAGCAGTTTTCACCGGGGGGCGAGCACCGGGGAGCTGTTTTTT.

This clonotype occurred many times. The junction does not match germline at one end; this may be a read error. V usage is TRBV5-1 and J usage is TRBJ2-3, with TRBD2 identical over 9 bases. There are 15 residues in the CDR3. Germline lookup yields CDR1 SGHRS and CDR2 YFSETQ. The CDR3 reads CASSLASGGTDTQYF. For the CDR3, the DNA is TGTGCCAGCAGCTTGGCTAGCGGGGGCACAGATACGCAGTATTTT.

The gene calls are TRBV20-1 and TRBJ2-2; TRBD2 matches at 7 bases. CDR1 and CDR2 from the germline V gene are DFQATT and SNEGSKA (reference sequence). The CDR3 length is 15 residues. The J segment lost 5 bases and the V segment lost 4 bases, leaving 10 bases of the junction unmatched. The CDR3 coding sequence is TGCAGTGCTAACCGGGGGGTCCAGGGAACCGGGGAGCTGTTTTTT. Protein sequence: CSANRGVQGTGELFF.

This clonotype has at least ten counts. The V gene is TRBV12-3 or TRBV12-4, the J gene TRBJ1-6; D unclear. This CDR3 has 13 amino acids. V gave up 1 base and J gave up 9 bases, with 7 bases separating them. The DNA for the CDR3 is TGTGCCAGCAGTTTAGGGGCGGGTTCACCCCTCCACTTT. Protein: CASSLGAGSPLHF.